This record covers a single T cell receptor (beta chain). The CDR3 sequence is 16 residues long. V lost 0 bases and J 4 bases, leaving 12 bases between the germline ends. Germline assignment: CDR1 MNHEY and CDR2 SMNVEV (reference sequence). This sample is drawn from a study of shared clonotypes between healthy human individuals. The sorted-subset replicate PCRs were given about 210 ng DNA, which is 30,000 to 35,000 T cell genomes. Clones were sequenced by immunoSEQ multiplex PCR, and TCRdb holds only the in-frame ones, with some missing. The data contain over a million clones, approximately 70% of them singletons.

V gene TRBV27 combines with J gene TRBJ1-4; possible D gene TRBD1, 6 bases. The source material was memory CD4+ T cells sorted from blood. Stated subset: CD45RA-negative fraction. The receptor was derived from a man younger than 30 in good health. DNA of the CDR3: TGTGCCAGCAGTTTATCAGCAGGGGCGGGTAATGAAAAACTGTTTTTT. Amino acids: CASSLSAGAGNEKLFF.